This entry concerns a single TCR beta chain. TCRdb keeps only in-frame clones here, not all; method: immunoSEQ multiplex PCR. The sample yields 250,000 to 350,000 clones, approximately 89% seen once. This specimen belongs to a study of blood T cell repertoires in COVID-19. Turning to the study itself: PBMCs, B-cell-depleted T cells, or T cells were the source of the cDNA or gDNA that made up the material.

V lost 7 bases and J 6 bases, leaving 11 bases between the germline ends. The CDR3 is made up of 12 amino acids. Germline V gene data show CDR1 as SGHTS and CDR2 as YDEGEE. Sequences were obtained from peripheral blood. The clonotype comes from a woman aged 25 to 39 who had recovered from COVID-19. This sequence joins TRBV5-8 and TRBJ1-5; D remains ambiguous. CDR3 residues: CASRNAGQPQHF. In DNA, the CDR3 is TGTGCCAGCCGTAACGCGGGTCAGCCCCAGCATTTT.